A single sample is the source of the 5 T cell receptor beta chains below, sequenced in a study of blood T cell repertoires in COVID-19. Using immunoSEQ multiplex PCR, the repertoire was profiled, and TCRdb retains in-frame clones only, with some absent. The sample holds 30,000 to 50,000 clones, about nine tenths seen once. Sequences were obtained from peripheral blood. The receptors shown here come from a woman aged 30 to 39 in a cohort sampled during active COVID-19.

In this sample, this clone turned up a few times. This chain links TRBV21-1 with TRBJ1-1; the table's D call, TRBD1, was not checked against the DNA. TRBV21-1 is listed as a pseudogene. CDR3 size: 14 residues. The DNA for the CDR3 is TGTGCCAGCGGGGGACAGCCCGGGAGAACTGAAGCTTTCTTT. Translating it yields CASGGQPGRTEAFF.

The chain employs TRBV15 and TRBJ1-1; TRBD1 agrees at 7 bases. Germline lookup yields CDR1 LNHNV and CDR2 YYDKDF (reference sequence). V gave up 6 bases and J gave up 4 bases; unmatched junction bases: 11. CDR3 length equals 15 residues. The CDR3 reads CATRGIRGRGTEAFF. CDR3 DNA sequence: TGTGCCACCAGGGGGATTAGGGGGCGTGGCACTGAAGCTTTCTTT.

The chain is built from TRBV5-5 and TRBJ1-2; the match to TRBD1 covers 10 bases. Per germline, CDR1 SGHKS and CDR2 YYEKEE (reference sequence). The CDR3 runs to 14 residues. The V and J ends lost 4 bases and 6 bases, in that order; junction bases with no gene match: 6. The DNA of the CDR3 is TGTGCCAGCAGCATAGAGACAGGGGGCGATGGCTACACCTTC. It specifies CASSIETGGDGYTF.

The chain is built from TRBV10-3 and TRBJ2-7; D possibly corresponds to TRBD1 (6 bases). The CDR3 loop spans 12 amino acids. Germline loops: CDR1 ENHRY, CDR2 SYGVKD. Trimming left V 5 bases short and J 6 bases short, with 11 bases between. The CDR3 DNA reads TGTGCCATCAGTCACACAGGGCTCGAGCAGTACTTC. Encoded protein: CAISHTGLEQYF.

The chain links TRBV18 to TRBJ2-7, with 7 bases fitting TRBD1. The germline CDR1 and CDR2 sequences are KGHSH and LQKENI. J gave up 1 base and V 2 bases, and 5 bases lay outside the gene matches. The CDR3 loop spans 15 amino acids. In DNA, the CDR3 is TGTGCCAGCTCACCAAAACAGGGGACATCCTACGAGCAGTACTTC. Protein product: CASSPKQGTSYEQYF. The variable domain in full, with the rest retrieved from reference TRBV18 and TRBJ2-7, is NAGVMQNPRHLVRRRGQEARLRCSPMKGHSHVYWYRQLPEEGLKFMVYLQKENIIDESGMPKERFSAEFPKEGPSILRIQQVVRGDSAAYFCASSPKQGTSYEQYFGPGTRLTVT.